The clone carrying this T cell receptor beta chain was counted ten times or more. Its target is not known. Amplification of TCR alpha and beta CDR3 regions from RNA used iRepertoire nested multiplex PCR. MiXCR, run by TCRdb on the multiplex PCR reads, gives a single entry per CDR3 protein. The sample has more than 95,000 distinct CDR3 sequences, less than 30% seen once. This entry belongs to a study of glioma-infiltrating T cells. Overall study results and limits: Very few CDR3 sequences were shared between tissue and blood.

The CDR3 loop spans 14 amino acids. Germline V gives CDR1 SGHAT, CDR2 FQNNGV. Trimming took 4 bases from V and 9 from J; bases not matched to a gene: 9. The chain joins TRBV11-2 to TRBJ1-2; 9 nucleotides match TRBD1. Sequenced material: glioma tissue, nonneoplastic brain tissue, or PBMCs (not recorded which). This receptor was identified in a human donor with low-grade glioma or glioblastoma, undergoing nonglioma brain surgery, or in good health (not recorded which). The CDR3 region is CASSSPQQGASYTF. The CDR3 DNA reads as TGTGCCAGCAGCTCCCCGCAACAGGGGGCAAGCTACACCTTC. The complete variable domain, with remaining parts taken from reference TRBV11-2 and TRBJ1-2, reads EAGVAQSPRYKIIEKRQSVAFWCNPISGHATLYWYQQILGQGPKLLIQFQNNGVVDDSQLPKDRFSAERLKGVDSTLKIQPAKLEDSAVYLCASSSPQQGASYTFGSGTRLTVV.